A selection of T cell receptor beta chains follows, all from one sample in a study of blood T cell repertoires in COVID-19. The method was immunoSEQ multiplex PCR; TCRdb's version includes in-frame clones alone and lacks a portion of them. The table records fewer than 700,000 clones, around 90% of them present only once. Sequenced: peripheral blood. These receptor sequences come from a woman aged 50 to 60 with COVID-19, enrolled during active disease. The CDR3 runs from the conserved cysteine through the conserved F or W. The order of the fields is J gene, V gene, D gene, CDR3 protein, CDR3 DNA. D genes are given only for firm matches.

J gene: TRBJ2-3
V gene: TRBV5-1
D gene: TRBD1
CDR3 protein: CASSLSPGQRADTQYF
CDR3 DNA: TGCGCCAGCAGCTTGAGCCCGGGACAGCGAGCAGATACGCAGTATTTT

J gene: TRBJ2-7
V gene: TRBV6-5
D gene: TRBD1
CDR3 protein: CASRDRGYEQYF
CDR3 DNA: TGTGCCAGCAGGGACAGGGGTTACGAGCAGTACTTC

J gene: TRBJ2-2
V gene: TRBV7-7
D gene: .
CDR3 protein: CASSPRLTGELFF
CDR3 DNA: TGTGCCAGCAGCCCTAGACTCACCGGGGAGCTGTTTTTT

J gene: TRBJ2-3
V gene: TRBV28
D gene: .
CDR3 protein: CASSATGGSTDTQYF
CDR3 DNA: TGTGCCAGCAGTGCCACAGGTGGAAGCACAGATACGCAGTATTTT

J gene: TRBJ1-1
V gene: TRBV28
D gene: TRBD1
CDR3 protein: CAIQDRGFKAFF
CDR3 DNA: TGTGCCATCCAGGACAGGGGGTTTAAAGCTTTCTTT

J gene: TRBJ2-7
V gene: TRBV10-2
D gene: TRBD2
CDR3 protein: CASSVTSLSYEQYF
CDR3 DNA: TGCGCCAGCAGTGTGACTAGCCTCTCCTACGAGCAGTACTTC

J gene: TRBJ1-3
V gene: TRBV30
D gene: .
CDR3 protein: CAWSVTGGNTIYF
CDR3 DNA: TGTGCCTGGAGTGTAACAGGGGGAAACACCATATATTTT

J gene: TRBJ2-2
V gene: TRBV10-3
D gene: .
CDR3 protein: CAISGTIGAGELFF
CDR3 DNA: TGTGCCATCAGTGGGACAATTGGCGCCGGGGAGCTGTTTTTT

J gene: TRBJ2-1
V gene: TRBV12-5
D gene: .
CDR3 protein: CASGLGRDNEQFF
CDR3 DNA: TGTGCTAGTGGTTTGGGGAGGGATAATGAGCAGTTCTTC

J gene: TRBJ1-1
V gene: TRBV19
D gene: TRBD1
CDR3 protein: CASSQGGQGRPEAFF
CDR3 DNA: TGTGCCAGTAGCCAGGGGGGACAGGGGAGACCTGAAGCTTTCTTT

J gene: TRBJ1-5
V gene: TRBV19
D gene: .
CDR3 protein: CASSSGWQSNQPQHF
CDR3 DNA: TGTGCCAGTAGTTCAGGCTGGCAGAGCAATCAGCCCCAGCATTTT

J gene: TRBJ2-7
V gene: TRBV3-1/TRBV3-2
D gene: .
CDR3 protein: CASSQLGLSSYEQYF
CDR3 DNA: TGTGCCAGCAGCCAGTTGGGACTTTCCTCCTACGAGCAGTACTTC

J gene: TRBJ2-2
V gene: TRBV5-6
D gene: TRBD2
CDR3 protein: CATTTGGSLKLFF
CDR3 DNA: TGTGCCACCACGACGGGGGGGAGTCTGAAGCTGTTTTTT